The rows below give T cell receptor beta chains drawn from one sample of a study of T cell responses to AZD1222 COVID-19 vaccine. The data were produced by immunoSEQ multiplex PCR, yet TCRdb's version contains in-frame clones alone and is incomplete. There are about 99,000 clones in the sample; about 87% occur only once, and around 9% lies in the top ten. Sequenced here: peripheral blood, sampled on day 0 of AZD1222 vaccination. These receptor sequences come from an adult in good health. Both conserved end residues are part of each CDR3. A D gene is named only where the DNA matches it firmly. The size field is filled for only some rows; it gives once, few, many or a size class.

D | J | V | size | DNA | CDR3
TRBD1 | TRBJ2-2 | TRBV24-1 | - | TGTGCCAGCACCGGGACAGACACCGGGGAGCTGTTTTTT | CASTGTDTGELFF
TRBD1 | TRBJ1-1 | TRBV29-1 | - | TGCAGCGCGGGGGACAGAGTTAATACTGAAGCTTTCTTT | CSAGDRVNTEAFF
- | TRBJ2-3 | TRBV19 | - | TGTGCCAGTAGTATTAGGCAGGCTGCAGATACGCAGTATTTT | CASSIRQAADTQYF
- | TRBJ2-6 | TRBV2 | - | TGTGCCAGCGTCGGGCTCTCTGGGGCCAACGTCCTGACTTTC | CASVGLSGANVLTF
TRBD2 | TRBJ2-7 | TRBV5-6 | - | TGTGCCAGCAGCTTTAGCGGGAGCTCCTACGAGCAGTACTTC | CASSFSGSSYEQYF
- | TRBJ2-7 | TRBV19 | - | TGTGCCAGTAGTATAAGGGTCCAACAGGCCGCCGAGCAGTACTTC | CASSIRVQQAAEQYF
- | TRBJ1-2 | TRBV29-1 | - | TGCAGCGGGCGCCCCGGAGTTAACTATGGCTACACCTTC | CSGRPGVNYGYTF
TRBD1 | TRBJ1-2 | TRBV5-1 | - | TGCGCCAGCAGCTTGGTGCCAGGGGGCGACTATGGCTACACCTTC | CASSLVPGGDYGYTF
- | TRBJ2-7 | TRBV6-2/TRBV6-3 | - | TGTGCCAGCAGGTACGGGGCGCCCTACGAGCAGTACTTC | CASRYGAPYEQYF
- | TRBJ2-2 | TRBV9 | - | TGTGCCAGCAGCGTAGTAGGCGGCGGGGAGCTGTTTTTT | CASSVVGGGELFF
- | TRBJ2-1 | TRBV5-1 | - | TGCGCCAGCAGCTTGGCGCGGGCAAGCTCCTACAATGAGCAGTTCTTC | CASSLARASSYNEQFF
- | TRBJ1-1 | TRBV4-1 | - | TGCGCCAGCAGCCCCCGACTGGGGAACACTGAAGCTTTCTTT | CASSPRLGNTEAFF
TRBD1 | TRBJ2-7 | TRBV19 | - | TGTGCCAGTAGTAGGACAGGGACCTCCTACGAGCAGTACTTC | CASSRTGTSYEQYF
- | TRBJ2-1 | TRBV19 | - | TGTGCCAGTAGTAGAACATTTCAGGGGAGAGAGCAGTTCTTC | CASSRTFQGREQFF
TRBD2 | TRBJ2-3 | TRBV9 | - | TGTGCCAGCGGGACTAGCGGTACCTTCACAGATACGCAGTATTTT | CASGTSGTFTDTQYF
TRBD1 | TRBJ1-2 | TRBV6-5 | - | TGTGCCACCCAAAACAGGGGTGGCTACACCTTC | CATQNRGGYTF
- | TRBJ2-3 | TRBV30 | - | TGTGCCTGGACCTCCGAGTGGACGCAGTATTTT | CAWTSEWTQYF
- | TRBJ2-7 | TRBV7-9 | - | TGTGCCAGCAGCTTTTCGGGGTACGAGCAGTACTTC | CASSFSGYEQYF
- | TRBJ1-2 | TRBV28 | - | TGTGCCAGCAGTAAGCTCTCCGGGGGCTACACCTTC | CASSKLSGGYTF
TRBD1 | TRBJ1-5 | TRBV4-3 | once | TGCGCCAGCAGCCAAAGCAGGGGGAGTCAGCCCCAGCATTTT | CASSQSRGSQPQHF
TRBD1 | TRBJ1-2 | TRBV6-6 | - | TGTGCCAGCAGACCGGTCGGGGACAGGGGGCCCTTTGGCTACACCTTC | CASRPVGDRGPFGYTF
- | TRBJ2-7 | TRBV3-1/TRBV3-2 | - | TGTGCCAGCAGCCTAACAGAAAACCCAACCTACGAGCAGTACTTC | CASSLTENPTYEQYF
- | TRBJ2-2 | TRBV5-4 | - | TGTGCCAGCAGCTTCGGCGGATTCACCGGGGAGCTGTTTTTT | CASSFGGFTGELFF
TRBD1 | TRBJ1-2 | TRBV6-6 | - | TGTGCCAGCAGTTACCCGGGACAGCAATATGGCTACACCTTC | CASSYPGQQYGYTF
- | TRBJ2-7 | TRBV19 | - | TGTGCCAGTAGTATAGGAGGTCCGCGGGCCGAGCAGTACTTC | CASSIGGPRAEQYF
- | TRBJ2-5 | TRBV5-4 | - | TGTGCCAGCAGCTTGGAAGTGGGGGGGCCCTGGGAGACCCAGTACTTC | CASSLEVGGPWETQYF
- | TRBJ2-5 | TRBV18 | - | TGTGCCAGCTCACCAGACCCGGCGGAGACCCAGTACTTC | CASSPDPAETQYF
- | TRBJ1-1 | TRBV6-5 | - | TGTGCCAGCAGTCCCCATTATGACACTGAAGCTTTCTTT | CASSPHYDTEAFF
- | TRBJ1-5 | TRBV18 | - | TGTGCCAGCTCGCCAGGTCACAACAATCAGCCCCAGCATTTT | CASSPGHNNQPQHF
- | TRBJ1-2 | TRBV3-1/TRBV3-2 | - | TGTGCCAGCTGGCGGGGGGCGCAGGGCTACACCTTC | CASWRGAQGYTF
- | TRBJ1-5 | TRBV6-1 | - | TGTGCCAGCAGTGAAGCGGTGTGGGGGAGGAATCAGCCCCAGCATTTT | CASSEAVWGRNQPQHF
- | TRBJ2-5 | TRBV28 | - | TGTGCCAGCGGGTCGGTAGCGGCGACCCAGTACTTC | CASGSVAATQYF
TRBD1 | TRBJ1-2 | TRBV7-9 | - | TGTGCCAGCAGCGCCTACAGGGGAGATGGCTACACCTTC | CASSAYRGDGYTF
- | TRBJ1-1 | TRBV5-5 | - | TGTGCCAGCAGCTTGACGGGCTACACTGAAGCTTTCTTT | CASSLTGYTEAFF
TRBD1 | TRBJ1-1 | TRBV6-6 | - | TGTGCCAGCTGCCGACAGGGGGATTACACTGAAGCTTTCTTT | CASCRQGDYTEAFF
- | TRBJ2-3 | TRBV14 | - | TGTGCCAGCAGCCGTGCCGGGGGGCCAGATACGCAGTATTTT | CASSRAGGPDTQYF
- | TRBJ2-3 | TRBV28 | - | TGTGCCAGCAGTTTAATCGGGACACGCACAGATACGCAGTATTTT | CASSLIGTRTDTQYF
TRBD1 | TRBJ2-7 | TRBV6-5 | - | TGTGCCAGCAGTCGAACAGGGGGGTCGGGCGAGCAGTACTTC | CASSRTGGSGEQYF
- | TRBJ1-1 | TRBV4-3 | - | TGCGCCAGCAGGGTCCAGACAGAGATGAACACTGAAGCTTTCTTT | CASRVQTEMNTEAFF
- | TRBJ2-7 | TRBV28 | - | TGTGCCAGCAGACAACCTCACTCCTACGAGCAGTACTTC | CASRQPHSYEQYF
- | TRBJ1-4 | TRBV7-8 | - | TGTGCCAGCAGCTTATATGCGGGACCACGGGAAAAACTGTTTTTT | CASSLYAGPREKLFF
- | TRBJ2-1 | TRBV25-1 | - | TGTGCCAGCAGTGAATCCCAGGCCGACTTCAATGAGCAGTTCTTC | CASSESQADFNEQFF
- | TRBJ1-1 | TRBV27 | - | TGTGCCAGCAGTCCCCTGGGGGGTAGGAACACTGAAGCTTTCTTT | CASSPLGGRNTEAFF
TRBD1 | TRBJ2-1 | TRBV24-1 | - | TGTGCCACCAGTCACGATAGGACAGGGGCGACTCTCGGTGAGCAGTTCTTC | CATSHDRTGATLGEQFF
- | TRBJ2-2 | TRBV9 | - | TGTGCCAGCAGCCCTCCCTGGGTTCAGAACACCGGGGAGCTGTTTTTT | CASSPPWVQNTGELFF
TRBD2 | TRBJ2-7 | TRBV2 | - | TGTGCCAGCAGGGGACTAGCGACGACCTACGAGCAGTACTTC | CASRGLATTYEQYF
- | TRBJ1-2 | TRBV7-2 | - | TGTGCCAGCAGTCTCTGGGAGGGCGCATGGTATGGCTACACCTTC | CASSLWEGAWYGYTF
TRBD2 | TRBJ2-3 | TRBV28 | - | TGTGCCAGCAGTAGAGTCGGGGGGGTGAGAGGCACAGATACGCAGTATTTT | CASSRVGGVRGTDTQYF
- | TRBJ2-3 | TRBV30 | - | TGTGCCTGGACAGGATTCACAGATACGCAGTATTTT | CAWTGFTDTQYF
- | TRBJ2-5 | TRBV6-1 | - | TGTGCCAGCAGTGAAGCTTGGGGGGCAGGAGAGACCCAGTACTTC | CASSEAWGAGETQYF